This TCR beta chain was observed in a study of PD-L1 blockade in urothelial cancer. Study context: Analysis of blood occurred 3 weeks (second dose) and 6 weeks after treatment start. The median T cell count in blood samples was around 150,000.

The CDR3 has 14 amino acids. V lost 3 bases, J lost 4 bases, and 12 bases lay in between. Germline V gene lookup returns CDR1 ENHRY and CDR2 SYGVKD. Repertoires were generated with immunoSEQ multiplex PCR, while TCRdb's copy carries only in-frame clones and drops some. The sample holds tens of thousands of clones; 84% are singletons and the top ten take approximately 2%. As to time point: pretreatment peripheral blood. The specimen was PBMCs, collected around atezolizumab (anti-PD-L1) treatment. The TCR comes from a man between 60 and 70 years old with urothelial cancer. The chain joins TRBV10-3 to TRBJ1-2; D is unresolved. The CDR3 reads CAISEGGNPYGYTF. CDR3 in DNA: TGTGCCATCAGTGAAGGCGGGAACCCCTATGGCTACACCTTC.